This TCR beta chain was recovered during a study of regulatory T cells in long-lasting Graves disease. Time point here: newly diagnosed GD, antithyroid drugs for less than 3 months. Generation of the TCR library employed RNA extracted from PBMCs. EDTA tubes collected roughly 10 milliliters of peripheral blood. CDR3-region Arm-PCR and iRepertoire HTBI primers produced the TCR beta libraries. MiXCR, applied by TCRdb to the multiplex PCR reads, yields one record per CDR3 protein. This sample yields about 540,000 distinct CDR3 sequences, of which roughly 12% are seen a single time; about 10% belongs to the top ten. Germline loops: CDR1 MNHEY, CDR2 SMNVEV (reference sequence). The CDR3 contains 14 residues. The ends were cut back, 5 bases at V and 1 base at J, with 10 bases in the middle. Many counts were recorded for this clonotype. Separately, the same data were catalogued under a study of T cells in Graves' hyperthyroidism and ophthalmopathy.

The sequencing used peripheral blood mononuclear cells (PBMCs), collected at new diagnosis, from a patient treated with antithyroid drugs. The rearrangement links TRBV27 to TRBJ2-3, with a weak D call TRBD2 (6 bases). The sequence derives from a man aged 30 to 39 with Graves disease. In DNA form, the CDR3 reads TGTGCCAGCAGTATCTTAGCGGGCACAGATACGCAGTATTTT. It codes for CASSILAGTDTQYF.